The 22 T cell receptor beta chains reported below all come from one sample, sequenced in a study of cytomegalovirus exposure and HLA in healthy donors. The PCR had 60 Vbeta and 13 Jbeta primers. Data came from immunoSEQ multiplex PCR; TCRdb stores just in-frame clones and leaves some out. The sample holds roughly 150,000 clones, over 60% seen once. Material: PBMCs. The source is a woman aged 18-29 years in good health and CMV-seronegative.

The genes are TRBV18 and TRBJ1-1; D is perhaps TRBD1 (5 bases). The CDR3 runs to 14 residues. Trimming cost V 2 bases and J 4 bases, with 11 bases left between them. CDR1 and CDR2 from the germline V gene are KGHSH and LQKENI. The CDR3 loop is CASSPGREGTEAFF. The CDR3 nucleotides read TGTGCCAGCTCACCAGGCAGGGAAGGCACTGAAGCTTTCTTT.

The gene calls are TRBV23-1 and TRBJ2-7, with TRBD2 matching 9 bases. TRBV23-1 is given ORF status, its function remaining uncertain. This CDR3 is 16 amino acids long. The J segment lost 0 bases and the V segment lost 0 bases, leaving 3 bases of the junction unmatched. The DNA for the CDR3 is TGCGCCAGCAGTCAATCTAAGCGGGAGGACTCCTACGAGCAGTACGTC. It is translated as CASSQSKREDSYEQYV.

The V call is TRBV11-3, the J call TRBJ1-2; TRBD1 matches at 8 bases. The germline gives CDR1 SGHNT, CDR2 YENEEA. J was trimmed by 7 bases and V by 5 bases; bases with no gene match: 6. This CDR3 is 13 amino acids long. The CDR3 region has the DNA TGTGCCAGCAGCCCGACAGGGGAGGTTGGCTACACCTTC. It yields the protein CASSPTGEVGYTF.

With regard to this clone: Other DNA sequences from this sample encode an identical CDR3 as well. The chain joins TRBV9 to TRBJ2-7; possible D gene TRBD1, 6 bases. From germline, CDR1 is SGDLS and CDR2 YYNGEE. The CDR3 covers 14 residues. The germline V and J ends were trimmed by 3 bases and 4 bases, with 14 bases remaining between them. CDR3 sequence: CASSALGAGYEQYF. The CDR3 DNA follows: TGTGCCAGCAGCGCACTGGGGGCAGGGTACGAGCAGTACTTC.

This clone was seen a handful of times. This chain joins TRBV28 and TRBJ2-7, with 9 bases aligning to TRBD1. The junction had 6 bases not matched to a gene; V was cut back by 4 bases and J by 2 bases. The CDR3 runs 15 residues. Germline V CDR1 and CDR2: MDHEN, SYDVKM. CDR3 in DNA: TGTGCCAGCAGTTCTTGGACAGGGGAAACCTACGAGCAGTACTTC. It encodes CASSSWTGETYEQYF.

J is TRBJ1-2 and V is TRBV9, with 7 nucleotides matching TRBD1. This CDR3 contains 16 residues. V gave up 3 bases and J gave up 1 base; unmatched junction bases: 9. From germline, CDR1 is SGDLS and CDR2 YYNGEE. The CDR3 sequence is CASSARPGQLNYGYTF. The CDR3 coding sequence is TGTGCCAGCAGCGCCCGCCCGGGACAGCTTAACTATGGCTACACCTTC.

DNA of the CDR3: TGTGCCAGCAGTGAATCAGGGGGAAATCAGCCCCAGCATTTT. Residues: CASSESGGNQPQHF. The chain links TRBV25-1 to TRBJ1-5; 7 bases line up with TRBD1. Looked up from germline, CDR1 is MGHDK and CDR2 is SYGVNS. The CDR3 runs 14 residues. Losses at the gene ends were 1 base for V and 4 bases for J; bases not matched to a gene: 1. Drawing the rest from reference TRBV25-1 and TRBJ1-5, the complete variable domain is EADIYQTPRYLVIGTGKKITLECSQTMGHDKMYWYQQDPGMELHLIHYSYGVNSTEKGDLSSESTVSRIRTEHFPLTLESARPSHTSQYLCASSESGGNQPQHFGDGTRLSIL.

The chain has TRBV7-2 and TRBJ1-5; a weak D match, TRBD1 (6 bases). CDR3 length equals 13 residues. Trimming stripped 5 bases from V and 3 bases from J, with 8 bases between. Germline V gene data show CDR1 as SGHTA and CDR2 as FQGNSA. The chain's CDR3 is CASSMGHNQPQHF. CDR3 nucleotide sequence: TGTGCCAGCAGCATGGGACACAATCAGCCCCAGCATTTT.

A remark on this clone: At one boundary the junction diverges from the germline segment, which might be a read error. Written as DNA, the CDR3 is TGTGCCAGCTCACCCAGGACGGCATCAGGGGCCAACGGCCTGACTTTC. Protein: CASSPRTASGANGLTF. The genes are TRBV18 and TRBJ2-6; D is possibly TRBD1 (6 bases). Germline V gene sequence: CDR1 KGHSH, CDR2 LQKENI. This CDR3 comprises 16 residues.

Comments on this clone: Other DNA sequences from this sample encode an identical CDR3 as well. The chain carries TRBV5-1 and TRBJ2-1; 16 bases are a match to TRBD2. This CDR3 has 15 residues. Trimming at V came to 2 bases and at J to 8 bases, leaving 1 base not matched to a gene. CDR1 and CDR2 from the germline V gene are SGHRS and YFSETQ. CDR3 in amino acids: CASSLGTSGRDEQFF. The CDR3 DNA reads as TGCGCCAGCAGCTTAGGGACTAGCGGGAGGGATGAGCAGTTCTTC.

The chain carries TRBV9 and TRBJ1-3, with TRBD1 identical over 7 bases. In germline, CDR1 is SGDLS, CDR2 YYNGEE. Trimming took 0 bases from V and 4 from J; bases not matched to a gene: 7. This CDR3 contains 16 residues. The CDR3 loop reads CASSVVPRGSGNTIYF. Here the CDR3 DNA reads TGTGCCAGCAGCGTAGTCCCCAGGGGGTCCGGAAACACCATATATTTT.

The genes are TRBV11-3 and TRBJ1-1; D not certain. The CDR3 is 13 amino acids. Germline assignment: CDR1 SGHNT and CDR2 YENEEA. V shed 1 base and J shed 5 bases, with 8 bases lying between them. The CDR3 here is CASSLVRGTEAFF. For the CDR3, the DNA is TGTGCCAGCAGCTTAGTGCGGGGTACTGAAGCTTTCTTT.

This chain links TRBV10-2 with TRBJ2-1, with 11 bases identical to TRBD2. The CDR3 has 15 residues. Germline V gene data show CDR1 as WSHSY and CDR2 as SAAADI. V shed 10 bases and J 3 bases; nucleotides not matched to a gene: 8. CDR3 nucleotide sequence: TGCGCCACTACGGCGGGACTAGCGGTCTACAATGAGCAGTTCTTC. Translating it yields CATTAGLAVYNEQFF.

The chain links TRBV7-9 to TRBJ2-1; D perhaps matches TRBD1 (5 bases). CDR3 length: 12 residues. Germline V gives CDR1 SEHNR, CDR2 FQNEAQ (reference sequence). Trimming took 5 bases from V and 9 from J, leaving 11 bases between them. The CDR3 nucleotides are TGTGCCAGCAGCGCTGACAGACCTGAGCAGTTCTTC. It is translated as CASSADRPEQFF.

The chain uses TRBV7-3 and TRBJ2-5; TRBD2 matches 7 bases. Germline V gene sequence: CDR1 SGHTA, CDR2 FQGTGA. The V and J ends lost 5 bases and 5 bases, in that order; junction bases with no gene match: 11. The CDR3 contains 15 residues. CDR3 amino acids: CASSTGTTAGETQYF. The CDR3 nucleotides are TGTGCCAGCAGCACTGGGACTACAGCCGGGGAGACCCAGTACTTC.

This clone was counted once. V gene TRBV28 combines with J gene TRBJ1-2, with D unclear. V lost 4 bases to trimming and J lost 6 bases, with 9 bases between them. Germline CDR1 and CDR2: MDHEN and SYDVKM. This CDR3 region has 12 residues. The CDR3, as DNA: TGTGCCAGCAGTTCCACAGTGGATGGCTACACCTTC. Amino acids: CASSSTVDGYTF.

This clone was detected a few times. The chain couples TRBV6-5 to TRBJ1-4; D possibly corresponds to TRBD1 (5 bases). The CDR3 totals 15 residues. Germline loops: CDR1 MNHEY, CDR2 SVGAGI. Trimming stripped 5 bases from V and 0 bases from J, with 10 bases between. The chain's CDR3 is CASSGRGATNEKLFF. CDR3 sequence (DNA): TGTGCCAGCAGTGGTCGGGGGGCAACTAATGAAAAACTGTTTTTT.

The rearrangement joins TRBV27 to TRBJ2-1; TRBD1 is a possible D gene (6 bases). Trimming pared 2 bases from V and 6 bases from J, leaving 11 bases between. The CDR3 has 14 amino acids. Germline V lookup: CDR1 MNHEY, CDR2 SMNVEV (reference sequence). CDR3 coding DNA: TGTGCCAGCAGTTTAGGGCGAGGGGGCAATGAGCAGTTCTTC. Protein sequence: CASSLGRGGNEQFF.

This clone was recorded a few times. In nucleotides, the CDR3 is TGTGCCTGGAGTGTACTCTCAGGGGTATATGGCTACACCTTC. Translation: CAWSVLSGVYGYTF. V and J are TRBV30 and TRBJ1-2; TRBD1 might be the D (6 bases). The germline V and J ends were trimmed by 0 bases and 5 bases, with 13 bases remaining between them. CDR1 is GTSNPN, CDR2 SVGIG, per germline (reference sequence). CDR3 length: 14 residues.

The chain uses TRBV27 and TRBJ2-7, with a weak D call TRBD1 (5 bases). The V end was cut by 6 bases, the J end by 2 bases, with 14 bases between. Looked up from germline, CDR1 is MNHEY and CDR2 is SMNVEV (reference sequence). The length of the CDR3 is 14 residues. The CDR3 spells CASSPRQSAYEQYV. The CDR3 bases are TGTGCCAGCAGCCCCAGACAGTCCGCCTACGAGCAGTACGTC.

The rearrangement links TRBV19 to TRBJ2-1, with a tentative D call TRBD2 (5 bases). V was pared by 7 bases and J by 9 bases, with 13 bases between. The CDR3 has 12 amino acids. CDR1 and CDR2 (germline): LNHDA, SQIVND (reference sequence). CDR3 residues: CASNKLGLEQFF. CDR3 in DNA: TGTGCCAGTAATAAACTAGGGCTTGAGCAGTTCTTC. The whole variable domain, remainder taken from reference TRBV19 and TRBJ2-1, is DGGITQSPKYLFRKEGQNVTLSCEQNLNHDAMYWYRQDPGQGLRLIYYSQIVNDFQKGDIAEGYSVSREKKESFPLTVTSAQKNPTAFYLCASNKLGLEQFFGPGTRLTVL.

CDR3 nucleotides: TGTGCCTGGAAGGGACAGGGGAGAAGGACTGAAGCTTTCTTT. The encoded protein is CAWKGQGRRTEAFF. This chain connects TRBV30 to TRBJ1-1; 10 positions agree with TRBD1. Trimming removed 4 bases from V and 5 bases from J; junction bases left unmatched: 7. CDR3 length equals 14 residues. Germline CDR1 reads GTSNPN; CDR2 reads SVGIG (reference sequence). Combining the CDR3 with reference TRBV30 and TRBJ1-1 gives the whole variable domain SQTIHQWPATLVQPVGSPLSLECTVEGTSNPNLYWYRQAAGRGLQLLFYSVGIGQISSEVPQNLSASRPQDRQFILSSKKLLLSDSGFYLCAWKGQGRRTEAFFGQGTRLTVV.